The 24 T cell receptor beta chains given below trace back to one sample, sequenced in a study of T-cell memory formation after mild COVID-19. Each CDR3 protein is one row after TCRdb ran MiXCR on the 5' RACE reads. The sample records around 310,000 distinct CDR3 sequences, approximately 14% being singletons. Material: PBMCs or a T cell subset sorted from them (not recorded which). These receptors all come from a man aged 18 to 30 who had mild COVID-19 (a few samples of this study predate the infection). Cell type and time point are not known.

The gene calls are TRBV5-1 and TRBJ2-7; tentative D call: TRBD2 (5 bases). The length of the CDR3 is 15 residues. From germline, CDR1 is SGHRS and CDR2 YFSETQ. The ends were cut back, 0 bases at V and 7 bases at J, with 17 bases in the middle. The CDR3 nucleotides read TGCGCCAGCAGCTTGGCCGACTATGGCGGCGGTGAGCAGTACTTC. This translates into CASSLADYGGGEQYF.

The chain employs TRBV11-2 and TRBJ2-1, with D possibly being TRBD1 or TRBD2 (5 bases each). Germline V CDR1 and CDR2: SGHAT, FQNNGV. The CDR3 spans 16 residues. The V end lost 1 base, the J end lost 6 bases, and 16 bases lay between the germline ends. The CDR3: CASSLAWGGGSNEQFF. The CDR3 nucleotides read TGTGCCAGCAGCTTAGCCTGGGGCGGTGGGAGCAATGAGCAGTTCTTC.

This clonotype was counted at least ten times. The chain employs TRBV7-9 and TRBJ2-3, with TRBD2 matching over 10 bases. The germline V gene has CDR1 SEHNR and CDR2 FQNEAQ (reference sequence). This CDR3 is built from 15 residues. V lost 5 bases and J lost 3; bases outside the gene matches: 5. The CDR3 DNA reads as TGTGCCAGCAGCCACGGGACTAGCGCAACAGATACGCAGTATTTT. The encoded protein is CASSHGTSATDTQYF. The variable domain in full, with the rest retrieved from reference TRBV7-9 and TRBJ2-3, is DTGVSQNPRHKITKRGQNVTFRCDPISEHNRLYWYRQTLGQGPEFLTYFQNEAQLEKSRLLSDRFSAERPKGSFSTLEIQRTEQGDSAMYLCASSHGTSATDTQYFGPGTRLTVL.

This clonotype occurred a few times. The V call is TRBV7-6, the J call TRBJ1-1; D might be TRBD1 (5 bases). V was cut by 4 bases and J by 5 bases, with 11 bases left in between. The germline gives CDR1 SGHVS, CDR2 FNYEAQ. CDR3 length: 13 amino acids. Here the CDR3 reads CASSSVGGTEAFF. The CDR3 region has the DNA TGTGCCAGCAGCTCCGTGGGGGGAACTGAAGCTTTCTTT.

This clonotype was found a few times. The rearrangement links TRBV11-2 to TRBJ2-6, with TRBD1 identical over 7 bases. CDR3 size: 18 residues. Per the germline V gene, CDR1 is SGHAT and CDR2 is FQNNGV. The J segment lost 0 bases and the V segment lost 3 bases, leaving 8 bases of the junction unmatched. The CDR3 is CASSFRTGLTSGANVLTF. The CDR3 DNA reads as TGTGCCAGCAGCTTCCGGACAGGCCTCACCTCTGGGGCCAACGTCCTGACTTTC. The full variable domain, its missing parts supplied by reference TRBV11-2 and TRBJ2-6, is EAGVAQSPRYKIIEKRQSVAFWCNPISGHATLYWYQQILGQGPKLLIQFQNNGVVDDSQLPKDRFSAERLKGVDSTLKIQPAKLEDSAVYLCASSFRTGLTSGANVLTFGAGSRLTVL.

The chain combines TRBV29-1 with TRBJ2-3; 7 nucleotides align to TRBD1. Looked up from germline, CDR1 is SQVTM and CDR2 is ANQGSEA. The CDR3 is 15 amino acids. V lost 0 bases, J lost 3 bases, and 6 bases stayed unmatched. The CDR3 DNA is TGCAGCGTTGAAGATCTGCAACAGGGGACAGATACGCAGTATTTT. Translation gives CSVEDLQQGTDTQYF.

The chain couples TRBV12-3 or TRBV12-4 to TRBJ2-1, with D possibly TRBD1 on 6 matching bases. CDR3 length: 15 amino acids. Trimming took 6 bases from V and 3 from J, leaving 15 bases between them. CDR3 DNA sequence: TGTGCCAGCAGATCAGACAGGTCGTACTACAATGAGCAGTTCTTC. Its translation is CASRSDRSYYNEQFF.

In this sample, this clonotype turned up a few times. J is TRBJ2-3 and V is TRBV7-2; a possible D gene is TRBD2 (7 bases). Germline V gives CDR1 SGHTA, CDR2 FQGNSA. V lost 2 bases, J lost 2 bases, and 11 bases lay in between. CDR3 length: 15 amino acids. The CDR3 spells CASSLWGGDTDTQYF. CDR3 DNA: TGTGCCAGCAGCTTATGGGGGGGCGACACAGATACGCAGTATTTT.

The sample holds a few counts of this clonotype. The rearrangement joins TRBV7-9 to TRBJ2-1; D unclear. Germline V gene sequence: CDR1 SEHNR, CDR2 FQNEAQ (reference sequence). The V end was cut by 1 base, the J end by 6 bases, with 7 bases between. The CDR3 covers 13 residues. This chain's CDR3 is CASSLEVLNEQFF. CDR3 bases: TGTGCCAGCAGCTTAGAAGTGCTCAATGAGCAGTTCTTC.

The J gene is TRBJ1-4, the V gene TRBV7-9; no clear D. There are 15 residues in the CDR3. V lost 5 bases, J lost 5 bases, and 15 bases lay in between. Germline assignment: CDR1 SEHNR and CDR2 FQNEAQ (reference sequence). CDR3 loop: CASSPAEQLNEKLFF. For the CDR3, the DNA is TGTGCCAGCAGCCCAGCGGAACAGCTCAATGAAAAACTGTTTTTT.

This clonotype has at least ten counts. The chain recombines TRBV12-3 or TRBV12-4 with TRBJ2-4; 8 nucleotides line up with TRBD1. V gave up 5 bases and J gave up 7 bases; unmatched junction bases: 10. There are 15 residues in the CDR3. Here the CDR3 reads CASSTTQTGVNIQYF. The CDR3 nucleotides read TGTGCCAGCAGTACTACTCAGACAGGGGTCAACATTCAGTACTTC.

The rearrangement links TRBV5-6 to TRBJ1-6; possible D gene TRBD1, 5 bases. Germline values: CDR1 SGHDT, CDR2 YYEEEE. V was cut by 3 bases and J by 7 bases, with 17 bases left in between. The CDR3 is 16 residues long. The CDR3 loop reads CASSSLPQGGNSPLHF. The CDR3 nucleotides read TGTGCCAGCAGCTCACTCCCTCAGGGAGGCAATTCACCCCTCCACTTT.

The sample holds a few counts of this clonotype. V usage is TRBV10-2 and J usage is TRBJ1-2; D is possibly TRBD1 (6 bases). V lost 0 bases to trimming and J lost 6 bases, with 11 bases between them. The CDR3 has 14 residues. Germline V gene sequence: CDR1 WSHSY, CDR2 SAAADI. CDR3 nucleotides: TGCGCCAGCAGTGAGTCTAGGGGGATCGATGGCTACACCTTC. Amino acids: CASSESRGIDGYTF.

There are a few counts of this clonotype. V gene TRBV20-1 combines with J gene TRBJ2-4, with unresolved D. The CDR3 contains 14 residues. CDR1 is DFQATT and CDR2 is SNEGSKA in the germline V gene (reference sequence). The V gene lost 3 bases and the J gene lost 6 bases, with 15 bases spanning the gap. The CDR3 DNA is TGCAGTGCTAGCCCTATGGACCTGGGAAACATTCAGTACTTC. Translated, it gives CSASPMDLGNIQYF.

This clonotype was recorded a few times. The gene calls are TRBV11-2 and TRBJ2-1; D not resolved. Germline V gives CDR1 SGHAT, CDR2 FQNNGV. The germline V and J ends were trimmed by 1 base and 8 bases, with 9 bases remaining between them. The CDR3 contains 13 residues. CDR3 in amino acids: CASSLAARYEQFF. Written as DNA, the CDR3 is TGTGCCAGCAGCTTAGCCGCTCGCTATGAGCAGTTCTTC.

The rearrangement uses TRBV3-1 and TRBJ1-1, with D maybe TRBD1 (5 bases). The V end was cut by 2 bases, the J end by 7 bases, with 20 bases between. Germline CDR1 LGHDT, CDR2 YNNKEL (reference sequence). This CDR3 has 16 residues. CDR3 region: CASSQTSRGVVGEAFF. The DNA of the CDR3 is TGTGCCAGCAGCCAAACTTCACGGGGCGTCGTCGGTGAAGCTTTCTTT.

Many counts were recorded for this clonotype. This sequence joins TRBV20-1 and TRBJ1-2; no clear D. This CDR3 comprises 12 residues. Trimming cost V 6 bases and J 4 bases, with 12 bases left between them. Germline V gene sequence: CDR1 DFQATT, CDR2 SNEGSKA (reference sequence). The CDR3 nucleotides read TGCAGTGCGTTTGTATCACCCTATGGCTACACCTTC. Protein product: CSAFVSPYGYTF.

This clonotype was recorded a few times. The rearrangement joins TRBV7-9 to TRBJ1-3; no clear D gene. CDR1 is SEHNR, CDR2 FQNEAQ, per germline (reference sequence). The CDR3 sequence is 14 residues long. Trimming left V 3 bases short and J 2 bases short, with 8 bases between. The CDR3 reads CASSFGVPGNTIYF. The CDR3 DNA follows: TGTGCCAGCAGCTTTGGAGTGCCTGGAAACACCATATATTTT.

The chain couples TRBV7-9 to TRBJ1-6; possibly TRBD1 for D (5 bases). The CDR3 extends over 14 amino acids. V was clipped by 8 bases and J by 11 bases, with 19 bases between them. Germline V gene lookup returns CDR1 SEHNR and CDR2 FQNEAQ (reference sequence). In DNA, the CDR3 is TGTGCCAGCGCCCAACCGGGGACCAGCGCACCCCTCCACTTT. Translation gives CASAQPGTSAPLHF.

This clonotype occurred a few times. The chain links TRBV19 to TRBJ2-3; TRBD2 agrees at 8 bases. CDR1 LNHDA and CDR2 SQIVND come from the germline V gene (reference sequence). V shed 5 bases, J shed 1 base, and the junction held 5 bases outside the gene matches. There are 15 residues in the CDR3. The CDR3 DNA reads as TGTGCCAGTAGTGGGAGCGGGGGTGGCACAGATACGCAGTATTTT. This encodes CASSGSGGGTDTQYF.

This clonotype was seen a handful of times. The chain couples TRBV11-1 to TRBJ1-1; D is unresolved. This CDR3 comprises 14 residues. From germline, CDR1 is SGHAT and CDR2 FQDESV (reference sequence). Trimming stripped 6 bases from V and 5 bases from J, with 16 bases between. CDR3 region: CASRRQGSGTEAFF. The CDR3 DNA follows: TGTGCCAGCAGACGCCAAGGGTCGGGTACTGAAGCTTTCTTT.

This clonotype was picked up many times. The chain couples TRBV11-2 to TRBJ2-5; no clear D gene. The germline V gene has CDR1 SGHAT and CDR2 FQNNGV. The V gene lost 3 bases and the J gene lost 2 bases, with 7 bases spanning the gap. The CDR3 is 13 amino acids. The CDR3 DNA reads TGTGCCAGCAGCTTGAGGCCACAAGAGACCCAGTACTTC. It encodes CASSLRPQETQYF. Drawing the rest from reference TRBV11-2 and TRBJ2-5, the complete variable domain is EAGVAQSPRYKIIEKRQSVAFWCNPISGHATLYWYQQILGQGPKLLIQFQNNGVVDDSQLPKDRFSAERLKGVDSTLKIQPAKLEDSAVYLCASSLRPQETQYFGPGTRLLVL.

V is TRBV21-1 and J is TRBJ1-6; the D call of TRBD1 is as the table states it, not checked on the DNA. TRBV21-1 represents a pseudogene. The CDR3 totals 16 residues. CDR3 sequence: CASSKVRGLGNSPLHF. The CDR3 bases are TGTGCCAGCAGCAAAGTTAGGGGTTTGGGTAATTCACCCCTCCACTTT.

Notes on this clonotype: The junction and the germline gene differ at one end; a read error may be behind it. The rearrangement uses TRBV12-3 or TRBV12-4 and TRBJ1-5; TRBD1 matches at 7 bases. The CDR3 is made up of 13 amino acids. The CDR3 spells CASGPRGNHPQHF. CDR3 DNA: TGTGCCAGCGGGCCCAGGGGGAATCATCCCCAGCATTTT.